This TCR beta chain was found in a study of shared clonotypes between healthy human individuals. Germline V gene data show CDR1 as DFQATT and CDR2 as SNEGSKA (reference sequence). With 3 bases removed from V and 8 bases from J, the gap between germline ends came to 5 bases. CDR3 length equals 10 residues. Regarding this clone: In the same sample, other DNA sequences code for this CDR3.

The assay was immunoSEQ multiplex PCR, and TCRdb's table has in-frame clones only and misses some. The sample shows 2 million to 3 million clones, approximately 93% of them seen only once. This receptor was obtained from a man in his late teens or twenties in good health. Some clones in this sample may be carry-over from other donors' samples. The sample comprised naive CD4+ T cells from PBMCs. Subset of the sample: CD45RA+ positively selected. V usage is TRBV20-1 and J usage is TRBJ2-1; D is unresolved. The CDR3 loop reads CSARRDEQFF. The CDR3 DNA reads TGCAGTGCTAGGCGCGATGAGCAGTTCTTC.